This TCR beta chain was identified in a study of OX40 agonist ivuxolimab in advanced cancers. The data were produced by immunoSEQ multiplex PCR, yet TCRdb's version contains in-frame clones alone and is incomplete. The data contain over 5,500 clones, less than 70% of them singletons. Anyone with autoimmune disease history or systemic immunosuppression was excluded. The CDR3 covers 14 residues. The V segment lost 7 bases and the J segment 0 bases; nucleotides outside the gene matches: 3. The germline V gene has CDR1 LNHDA and CDR2 SQIVND (reference sequence). This receptor was identified in an adult with an advanced solid tumor such as melanoma, head and neck, liver or kidney cancer. Material: CD4+ or CD8+ T cells sorted from blood, obtained in a trial of the OX40 agonist ivuxolimab. This chain connects TRBV19 to TRBJ1-3; 7 bases are a match to TRBD1. The CDR3 DNA is TGTGCCAGTACCGACAGGGACTCTGGAAACACCATATATTTT. This sequence encodes CASTDRDSGNTIYF.